These 3 T cell receptor beta chains were sequenced from one sample in a study of shared clonotypes between healthy human individuals. Sequencing used immunoSEQ multiplex PCR; TCRdb keeps in-frame clones, though not all of them. The table has a few million clones, around 94% seen once. The sample was naive CD4+ T cells sorted from blood. This sample's subset: CD45RA+ positively selected. The receptor set was obtained from a man between 18 and 29 years old in good health.

V is TRBV21-1 and J is TRBJ2-1. TRBV21-1 is a known pseudogene. This CDR3 contains 12 residues. The CDR3 protein is CASSIGDGEQFF. CDR3 sequence (DNA): TGTGCCAGCAGCATAGGCGATGGTGAGCAGTTCTTC.

This rearrangement joins TRBV5-4 to TRBJ2-7; D may be TRBD1 or TRBD2 (5 bases each). The germline V gene has CDR1 SGHNT and CDR2 YYREEE (reference sequence). CDR3 size: 14 residues. Trimming removed 4 bases at V and 0 bases at J, with 11 bases between. The CDR3 DNA sequence: TGTGCCAGCAGCCCGGGACCGAGCTCCTACGAGCAGTACTTC. Protein product: CASSPGPSSYEQYF.

The count of this clone is one. This rearrangement joins TRBV5-4 to TRBJ2-3, with no clear D. CDR3 length equals 14 residues. With 4 bases removed from V and 0 bases from J, the gap between germline ends came to 9 bases. Germline loops: CDR1 SGHNT, CDR2 YYREEE (reference sequence). The CDR3: CASSPLGSTDTQYF. CDR3 nucleotides: TGTGCCAGCAGCCCGCTCGGGAGCACAGATACGCAGTATTTT.